This T cell receptor beta chain was obtained from a study of cytomegalovirus exposure and HLA in healthy donors. The PCR employed 60 Vbeta primers together with 13 Jbeta primers. Assay used: immunoSEQ multiplex PCR; TCRdb lists only in-frame clones, some missing. Of about 160,000 clones in the sample, around 82% were seen once. Points on this clone: Its antigen remains unknown.

The germline gives CDR1 SNHLY, CDR2 FYNNEI. The CDR3 is made up of 14 amino acids. General study findings and limits: Analyzed later, association rates of TCRs varied across HLA loci, with DRB1 most and HLA-C fewest. Productive status was seen about 87% or about 30% of the time for most TCR beta V segments in an earlier analysis. Sequencing had likely introduced a cluster of highly shared sequence variants as an artifact.

The V gene is TRBV2, the J gene TRBJ2-5; 14 bases are shared with TRBD2. The J call may be incorrect, as the DNA end agrees better with TRBJ2-7. The sequence derives from a man aged 45-65 years in good health and CMV-seropositive. Sample: PBMCs. The CDR3 DNA reads as TGTGCCAGCAGTACGACTAGCGGGAGGGGCGAGCAGTACTTC. Residues: CASSTTSGRGEQYF.